The 17 T cell receptor beta chains in this list originate from one sample, sequenced in a study of blood T cells in healthy people across ages (dated by TCRdb to between 2015 and 2016). Receptor amplification or capture employed 5' RACE. The sequencing machine was an Illumina HiSeq 2500. A second 7 to 11 cycle PCR used a sample-barcoded 5' primer and a J-beta primer mix. TCRdb cleaned the public reads at Q25 with fastp, built clones with MiXCR and kept in-frame beta chains. Each entry is one CDR3 protein sequence, shown with its most common DNA and genes. The sample table holds some 920,000 distinct CDR3 sequences, of which approximately 50% were seen once. The ten largest make up about a fifth of the sample. The sequencing sample was made of blood. These receptors originate from an older woman in good health.

The chain couples TRBV27 to TRBJ2-7; 12 bases are shared with TRBD2. The ends lost 5 bases at V and 7 bases at J; junction bases unmatched: 12. CDR1 and CDR2 (germline): MNHEY, SMNVEV (reference sequence). This CDR3 is 16 amino acids long. The CDR3 bases are TGTGCCAGCAGTCTCCTACTAGCGGGAGGCAACAATGAGCAGTACTTC. Translating it yields CASSLLLAGGNNEQYF.

This clonotype has only a few counts. The CDR3 DNA reads as TGCGCCAGCAGCCAAGGTCTCCGATCCTACGAGCAGTACTTC. Translated, it gives CASSQGLRSYEQYF. The V call is TRBV4-3, the J call TRBJ2-4; D ambiguous. The J call may not be correct, given that the DNA end is closer to TRBJ2-7. Germline assignment: CDR1 LGHNA and CDR2 YSLEER. The CDR3 loop spans 14 amino acids.

This clonotype has more than one count but fewer than ten. J is TRBJ2-5 and V is TRBV10-1, with D perhaps given as TRBD1 or TRBD2 (5 bases each). The germline V gene encodes CDR1 WNHNN and CDR2 SYGVQD (reference sequence). Trimming cost V 7 bases and J 5 bases, with 14 bases left between them. This CDR3 has 13 residues. In nucleotides, the CDR3 is TGCGCCAGCAAGGATTCAGGGACGGAGACCCAGTACTTC. Residues: CASKDSGTETQYF.

This clonotype showed up just a few times. This chain uses TRBV25-1 with TRBJ2-7, with 8 bases identical to TRBD2. This CDR3 spans 17 amino acids. CDR1 is MGHDK, CDR2 SYGVNS, per germline. V dropped 3 bases and J dropped 0; count of bases not matched to a gene: 10. This CDR3 reads CASSDGGVGRASYEQYF. CDR3 nucleotide sequence: TGTGCCAGCAGTGACGGGGGGGTCGGTCGAGCCTCCTACGAGCAGTACTTC.

The rearrangement uses TRBV10-3 and TRBJ2-1; 8 nucleotides agree with TRBD2. V gave up 0 bases and J gave up 6 bases; unmatched junction bases: 10. The CDR3 has 17 amino acids. Germline V gives CDR1 ENHRY, CDR2 SYGVKD. The CDR3 DNA sequence: TGTGCCATCAGTGAGTCGCAAGGAAGCGGGAGAGGCAATGAGCAGTTCTTC. Its protein product is CAISESQGSGRGNEQFF.

V is TRBV24-1 and J is TRBJ2-7, with D hard to call. Looked up from germline, CDR1 is KGHDR and CDR2 is SFDVKD. The germline V and J ends were trimmed by 0 bases and 6 bases, with 8 bases remaining between them. This CDR3 has 13 residues. In DNA, the CDR3 is TGTGCCACCAGTGATTTGACGGGTTTCGAGCAGTACTTC. Translated: CATSDLTGFEQYF.

This chain uses TRBV11-3 with TRBJ2-1; D is unresolved. The V end lost 1 base, the J end lost 1 base, and 8 bases lay between the germline ends. The CDR3 length is 15 residues. The germline V gene has CDR1 SGHNT and CDR2 YENEEA. As DNA, the CDR3 is TGTGCCAGCAGCTTAGTGGGAACGTCCTACAATGAGCAGTTCTTC. This encodes CASSLVGTSYNEQFF.

The rearrangement links TRBV3-1 to TRBJ2-4; 8 bases agree with TRBD2. CDR3 length equals 14 residues. Germline CDR1 and CDR2: LGHDT and YNNKEL (reference sequence). V lost 3 bases, J lost 4 bases, and 2 bases stayed unmatched. The CDR3 DNA sequence: TGTGCCAGCAGCCACAGCGGGGGAAAAAACATTCAGTACTTC. Encoded protein: CASSHSGGKNIQYF.

J is TRBJ2-1 and V is TRBV4-3; D is undetermined. V lost 6 bases and J 4 bases, leaving 4 bases between the germline ends. Germline V gives CDR1 LGHNA, CDR2 YSLEER. The CDR3 spans 11 residues. The CDR3 coding sequence is TGCGCCAGCAGACATTACAATGAGCAGTTCTTC. Its translation is CASRHYNEQFF.

V usage is TRBV20-1 and J usage is TRBJ2-1, with TRBD1 matching over 7 bases. V gave up 6 bases and J gave up 6 bases; unmatched junction bases: 5. CDR1 DFQATT and CDR2 SNEGSKA come from the germline V gene (reference sequence). This CDR3 has 12 residues. Written as DNA, the CDR3 is TGCAGTGCGTGGGACAGACCCAATGAGCAGTTCTTC. Translation: CSAWDRPNEQFF.

The chain employs TRBV7-9 and TRBJ2-1; TRBD2 aligns across 12 bases. Trimming took 7 bases from V and 10 from J; bases not matched to a gene: 5. CDR3 length: 13 amino acids. Germline V gene sequence: CDR1 SEHNR, CDR2 FQNEAQ (reference sequence). The CDR3 DNA reads as TGTGCCAGCAAACTAGCGGGAGGCCGCGAGCAGTTCTTC. Protein product: CASKLAGGREQFF.

There are a few counts of this clonotype. This CDR3 reads CASSVGGRGYPYEQYF. CDR3 nucleotide sequence: TGTGCCAGCAGCGTAGGGGGTCGGGGGTATCCCTACGAGCAGTACTTC. V is TRBV9 and J is TRBJ2-7; D may be TRBD2 (6 bases). In germline, CDR1 is SGDLS, CDR2 YYNGEE. CDR3 length equals 16 residues. V shed 0 bases and J shed 2 bases, with 15 bases lying between them. Drawing the rest from reference TRBV9 and TRBJ2-7, the complete variable domain is DSGVTQTPKHLITATGQRVTLRCSPRSGDLSVYWYQQSLDQGLQFLIQYYNGEERAKGNILERFSAQQFPDLHSELNLSSLELGDSALYFCASSVGGRGYPYEQYFGPGTRLTVT.

The rearrangement uses TRBV20-1 and TRBJ2-5; D unresolved. The J call may be faulty, since TRBJ2-7 better matches the DNA end. This CDR3 is built from 11 residues. Germline assignment: CDR1 DFQATT and CDR2 SNEGSKA (reference sequence). In DNA form, the CDR3 reads TGCAGTGCTAGGGCCATTCGCGAGCAGTACTTC. It yields the protein CSARAIREQYF.

This clonotype has at least ten counts. The V call is TRBV24-1, the J call TRBJ2-5; possible D gene TRBD1, 5 bases. The V gene lost 3 bases and the J gene lost 2 bases, with 12 bases spanning the gap. The CDR3 contains 15 residues. CDR1 and CDR2 from the germline V gene are KGHDR and SFDVKD. The CDR3 nucleotides are TGTGCCACCAGTGATGGCAAGGGGTTGCAAGAGACCCAGTACTTC. It translates to CATSDGKGLQETQYF.

The V gene is TRBV5-1, the J gene TRBJ1-1; D not resolved. This CDR3 region has 18 residues. V lost 5 bases and J lost 0, with 23 bases in between. The germline V gene encodes CDR1 SGHRS and CDR2 YFSETQ. This chain's CDR3 is CASRTLEVPSTLNTEAFF. CDR3 DNA sequence: TGCGCCAGCAGAACCCTGGAGGTGCCTTCAACCCTGAACACTGAAGCTTTCTTT.

This clonotype was seen only a few times. This chain links TRBV12-3 or TRBV12-4 with TRBJ2-7, with D perhaps matching TRBD2 (6 bases). The CDR3 sequence is 14 residues long. Trimming removed 9 bases at V and 4 bases at J, with 19 bases between. CDR3 coding DNA: TGTGCCAGTGGGGTTCGGGGGATCGGGTACGAGCAGTACTTC. Translating it yields CASGVRGIGYEQYF.

The V and J genes are TRBV4-2 and TRBJ1-5, with D maybe TRBD1 (5 bases). Germline lookup yields CDR1 LGHNA and CDR2 YNFKEQ. The CDR3 has 16 residues. Trimming removed 5 bases from V and 1 base from J, with 15 bases in between. The chain's CDR3 is CASSETQGSSNQPQHF. In DNA, the CDR3 is TGTGCCAGCAGCGAGACTCAGGGCTCCAGCAATCAGCCCCAGCATTTT.